This T cell receptor beta chain was recorded in a study of shared clonotypes between healthy human individuals. The germline gives CDR1 MNHNS, CDR2 SASEGT. This CDR3 spans 15 amino acids. The V gene lost 0 bases and the J gene lost 3 bases, with 12 bases spanning the gap. The assay was carried out at the deep level. The genomic DNA of each subset was split evenly across several immunoSEQ plates. Here immunoSEQ multiplex PCR was the method, and the copy in TCRdb shows in-frame clones only, minus some. The sample has about 1.5 million clones; about 96% are singletons. A split of CD4+ cells into CD45RA+ naive and CD45RA-negative memory subsets was performed.

Sample: naive CD4+ T cells sorted from blood. Described subset: CD45RA+ positively selected. The chain has TRBV6-1 and TRBJ2-7, with TRBD2 as a possible D gene (5 bases). The clonotype comes from a man younger than 40 in good health. This CDR3 reads CASSEADGGFYEQYF. DNA for the CDR3: TGTGCCAGCAGTGAAGCGGATGGAGGATTCTACGAGCAGTACTTC.